Presented here are 6 T cell receptor beta chains from one specimen sequenced in a study of T cells after yellow fever vaccination. Via MiXCR, TCRdb re-called the 5' RACE reads, giving one row per CDR3 protein. The repertoire includes under 550,000 distinct CDR3 sequences, 20% to 25% of them detected once, and approximately 16% sits in the top ten. Material: PBMCs, obtained roughly 20 days after the first yellow fever vaccination. The receptors were sampled from a man between 18 and 29 years old who received the YFV17D yellow fever vaccine.

This clonotype was recorded a few times. The chain uses TRBV3-1 and TRBJ2-2, with D perhaps matching TRBD2 (6 bases). The CDR3 extends over 14 amino acids. Germline V CDR1 and CDR2: LGHDT, YNNKEL (reference sequence). Trimming left V 7 bases short and J 4 bases short, with 13 bases between. This CDR3 reads CASIPTGGTGELFF. CDR3 nucleotides: TGTGCCAGCATTCCGACCGGGGGCACCGGGGAGCTGTTTTTT.

CDR3 sequence (DNA): TGTGCCAGCAGCCGGAGTGGGCGGGGTGAGCAGTTCTTC. Amino acids: CASSRSGRGEQFF. V is TRBV7-7 and J is TRBJ2-1; tentative D call: TRBD2 (6 bases). Deletions cut 5 bases from V and 9 bases from J, with 14 bases between. Germline loops: CDR1 SSHAT, CDR2 FNYEAQ (reference sequence). The CDR3 spans 13 residues. Complete variable domain (other parts from reference TRBV7-7 and TRBJ2-1): GAGVSQSPRYKVTKRGQDVTLRCDPISSHATLYWYQQALGQGPEFLTYFNYEAQPDKSGLPSDRFSAERPEGSISTLTIQRTEQRDSAMYRCASSRSGRGEQFFGPGTRLTVL.

This clonotype turned up a few times. The genes are TRBV4-3 and TRBJ1-2, with unresolved D. The germline V gene has CDR1 LGHNA and CDR2 YSLEER. CDR3 size: 14 residues. The V and J ends lost 0 bases and 4 bases respectively, with 9 bases between them. The CDR3 loop is CASSQDLAGYGYTF. Written as DNA, the CDR3 is TGCGCCAGCAGCCAAGATCTTGCAGGCTATGGCTACACCTTC.

This clonotype appeared many times. The V gene is TRBV20-1, the J gene TRBJ1-3; TRBD1 agrees at 8 bases. Germline CDR1 is DFQATT and CDR2 is SNEGSKA (reference sequence). Germline trimming cut 1 base from V and 8 bases from J; bases unmatched to any gene: 7. The CDR3 extends over 14 amino acids. In DNA, the CDR3 is TGCAGTGCTAGAGTGGCAGGGGGCAGGGACACCATATATTTT. This sequence encodes CSARVAGGRDTIYF.

The gene calls are TRBV3-1 and TRBJ1-4, with D unresolved. V lost 1 base and J lost 8, with 17 bases in between. CDR1 is LGHDT, CDR2 YNNKEL, per germline (reference sequence). The CDR3 is 16 residues long. The chain's CDR3 is CASSQVGPPEREKLFF. The CDR3 DNA follows: TGTGCCAGCAGCCAAGTCGGCCCTCCGGAGCGGGAAAAACTGTTTTTT.

This clonotype was detected only a few times. The rearrangement uses TRBV24-1 and TRBJ2-1; the D gene is possibly TRBD1 (6 bases). The germline V gene has CDR1 KGHDR and CDR2 SFDVKD. The germline V and J ends were trimmed by 4 bases and 10 bases, with 10 bases remaining between them. The CDR3 is 12 amino acids. CDR3 sequence (DNA): TGTGCCACCAGTGACTCAAGGGGGGAGCAGTTCTTC. Protein: CATSDSRGEQFF.